This T cell receptor (beta chain) derives from a study of blood T cell repertoires in COVID-19. For the study at large: Collection of acute and convalescent COVID-19 samples took place in the United States, Italy and Spain.

The table came from immunoSEQ multiplex PCR; TCRdb's copy has only in-frame clones and leaves some out. This table has 250,000 or so clones, 90% appearing once. Trimming removed 5 bases from V and 0 bases from J, with 7 bases in between. The CDR3 contains 13 residues. This TCR came from a man between 25 and 39 years old with COVID-19, enrolled during active disease. Sequencing input: peripheral blood. This sequence joins TRBV12-3 or TRBV12-4 and TRBJ1-1, with D maybe TRBD1 (5 bases). The CDR3 sequence: CASSRQLNTEAFF. The CDR3, as DNA: TGTGCCAGCAGTCGACAGTTGAACACTGAAGCTTTCTTT.